A single sample is the source of the 31 T cell receptor beta chains below, sequenced in a study of post-analysis software for immune sequencing data. Study conclusions and caveats: Controls showed lower frequencies than patients for several TRBV segments, and TRBV5-6, TRBV5-1 and TRBV20-1 were among these.

For these receptors, no antigen is known. The TCR beta cDNA libraries contained unique molecular identifiers. MiXCR was run by TCRdb on the PCR reads, yielding one entry per CDR3 protein. The sample shows around 770,000 distinct CDR3 sequences, about half of them seen only once. The sequenced sample consisted of blood. The receptors were sampled from a girl under 18 with multiple sclerosis.

The genes are TRBV18 and TRBJ2-7; no clear D gene. The last part of the DNA fits TRBJ2-5 better; the J call may be wrong. Germline V CDR1 and CDR2: KGHSH, LQKENI. This CDR3 comprises 17 residues. The CDR3 nucleotides read TGTGCCAGCTCACCATTCCGCGACCCAAAAGCCGAAGAGACCCAGTACTTC. It encodes CASSPFRDPKAEETQYF.

The chain uses TRBV7-8 and TRBJ2-4; perhaps TRBD2 as D (5 bases). The CDR3 is 14 residues long. Germline values: CDR1 SGHVS, CDR2 FQNEAQ. The V and J ends lost 5 bases and 4 bases respectively, with 12 bases between them. The CDR3: CASSPTRRKNIQYF. In DNA form, the CDR3 reads TGTGCCAGCAGCCCCACCAGGAGGAAAAACATTCAGTACTTC.

The rearrangement links TRBV9 to TRBJ2-7, with 11 nucleotides matching TRBD2. V lost 4 bases and J lost 5; bases outside the gene matches: 5. The CDR3 totals 14 residues. Germline V lookup: CDR1 SGDLS, CDR2 YYNGEE. The CDR3 coding sequence is TGTGCCAGCAGCAAACTAGCGGGAGCCCACGAGCAGTACTTC. Protein product: CASSKLAGAHEQYF.

The chain is built from TRBV5-1 and TRBJ2-3; 9 bases match TRBD1. V lost 4 bases and J lost 6; bases outside the gene matches: 12. Germline V CDR1 and CDR2: SGHRS, YFSETQ. CDR3 size: 16 residues. Written as DNA, the CDR3 is TGCGCCAGCAGCCCCGGACAGGGGCCTTCACGGGATACGCAGTATTTT. Translated: CASSPGQGPSRDTQYF.

This chain links TRBV19 with TRBJ1-5; TRBD1 might be the D (5 bases). The germline gives CDR1 LNHDA, CDR2 SQIVND (reference sequence). This CDR3 comprises 14 residues. Trimming took off 6 bases at V and 7 bases at J, with 16 bases between the two ends. CDR3 amino acids: CASRGEGRRQPQHF. As DNA, the CDR3 is TGTGCCAGTAGGGGAGAGGGGCGCCGGCAGCCCCAGCATTTT.

This clonotype has a handful of counts. V and J are TRBV29-1 and TRBJ2-7; D is unclear. This CDR3 is 10 amino acids long. Germline CDR1 is SQVTM and CDR2 is ANQGSEA. Trimming removed 4 bases from V and 6 bases from J, with 7 bases in between. In nucleotides, the CDR3 is TGCAGCGTTGGGGATGGCGAGCAGTACTTC. Its translation is CSVGDGEQYF.

This clonotype was found a few times. CDR3 amino acids: CASSERRGEYGYTF. CDR3 DNA sequence: TGTGCCAGCAGTGAACGGCGAGGGGAGTATGGCTACACCTTC. The chain couples TRBV2 to TRBJ1-2; tentative D call: TRBD1 (5 bases). The CDR3 spans 14 residues. Trimming pared 2 bases from V and 5 bases from J, leaving 12 bases between. Germline loops: CDR1 SNHLY, CDR2 FYNNEI.

This sequence joins TRBV6-1 and TRBJ2-3; TRBD2 aligns across 11 bases. Trimming at V came to 8 bases and at J to 1 base, leaving 2 bases not matched to a gene. The CDR3 is 14 residues long. The germline gives CDR1 MNHNS, CDR2 SASEGT. The CDR3 sequence: CASGGLAGTDTQYF. CDR3 in DNA: TGTGCCAGCGGGGGACTAGCGGGCACAGATACGCAGTATTTT.

V usage is TRBV27 and J usage is TRBJ2-7, with a possible D match to TRBD1 (7 bases). The germline gives CDR1 MNHEY, CDR2 SMNVEV (reference sequence). CDR3 length equals 14 residues. V was cut by 6 bases and J by 2 bases, with 14 bases left in between. The CDR3 sequence is CASRFAGQPYEQYF. CDR3 nucleotide sequence: TGTGCCAGCAGATTTGCGGGACAGCCCTACGAGCAGTACTTC.

This clonotype came up a few times. This chain links TRBV7-2 with TRBJ1-4, with D perhaps TRBD1 (6 bases). Germline CDR1 is SGHTA and CDR2 is FQGNSA. V lost 1 base and J lost 7, with 13 bases in between. This CDR3 comprises 15 residues. The DNA of the CDR3 is TGTGCCAGCAGCTTAGACGGGGGCGGTGGTGAAAAACTGTTTTTT. Translation gives CASSLDGGGGEKLFF. Filled out from reference TRBV7-2 and TRBJ1-4, the complete variable domain reads GAGVSQSPSNKVTEKGKDVELRCDPISGHTALYWYRQSLGQGLEFLIYFQGNSAPDKSGLPSDRFSAERTGGSVSTLTIQRTQQEDSAVYLCASSLDGGGGEKLFFGSGTQLSVL.

The chain recombines TRBV6-2 or TRBV6-3 with TRBJ2-7; 9 positions agree with TRBD2. Germline CDR1 MNHEY, CDR2 SVGEGT. Trimming removed 3 bases from V and 4 bases from J; junction bases left unmatched: 7. The CDR3 is 15 amino acids. The CDR3 here is CASSYPASGTYEQYF. The DNA for the CDR3 is TGTGCCAGCAGTTATCCAGCTAGCGGGACATACGAGCAGTACTTC.

This clonotype has a single count. The chain is built from TRBV29-1 and TRBJ2-1, with 14 bases fitting TRBD2. V trimming: 7 bases; J trimming: 9 bases; junction bases outside the gene matches: 5. Per the germline V gene, CDR1 is SQVTM and CDR2 is ANQGSEA. The CDR3 sequence is 13 residues long. The CDR3: CSAGTSGSGEQFF. The CDR3 DNA follows: TGCAGCGCAGGGACTAGCGGGAGCGGTGAGCAGTTCTTC.

The chain links TRBV6-5 to TRBJ2-3; the D is unclear. Germline V lookup: CDR1 MNHEY, CDR2 SVGAGI. The CDR3 is 14 residues long. Trimming removed 0 bases at V and 4 bases at J, with 8 bases between. The DNA of the CDR3 is TGTGCCAGCAGTTACTCCATCGGTCCAGATACGCAGTATTTT. It encodes CASSYSIGPDTQYF.

This sequence joins TRBV5-6 and TRBJ2-5, with D perhaps matching TRBD2 (6 bases). The V gene's germline CDR1 is SGHDT and CDR2 YYEEEE. V lost 5 bases to trimming and J lost 0 bases, with 11 bases between them. CDR3 size: 14 residues. CDR3 in amino acids: CASSFPGDQETQYF. In DNA form, the CDR3 reads TGTGCCAGCAGTTTTCCGGGGGACCAAGAGACCCAGTACTTC.

V gene TRBV10-2 combines with J gene TRBJ1-1; D gene uncertain. CDR3 length: 13 residues. V was clipped by 2 bases and J by 7 bases, with 11 bases between them. Germline CDR1 reads WSHSY; CDR2 reads SAAADI. The CDR3 sequence is CASSENRAGEAFF. CDR3 bases: TGCGCCAGCAGTGAGAATCGGGCAGGTGAAGCTTTCTTT.

CDR3 region: CSGEDRVGEQFF. The CDR3 DNA follows: TGCAGCGGGGAGGACAGGGTGGGTGAGCAGTTCTTC. The genes are TRBV29-1 and TRBJ2-1, with 8 bases identical to TRBD1. The CDR3 consists of 12 residues. Germline V gene sequence: CDR1 SQVTM, CDR2 ANQGSEA. J gave up 9 bases and V 7 bases, and 8 bases lay outside the gene matches.

The V and J genes are TRBV6-5 and TRBJ2-5; D might be TRBD1 (5 bases). CDR1 is MNHEY, CDR2 SVGAGI, per germline. The germline V and J ends were trimmed by 0 bases and 5 bases, with 13 bases remaining between them. The CDR3 totals 15 residues. The CDR3 coding sequence is TGTGCCAGCAGTTACTCTCCCCAGGGTGTGGAGACCCAGTACTTC. Its translation: CASSYSPQGVETQYF.

J is TRBJ2-7 and V is TRBV5-5, with D possibly being TRBD1 (6 bases). V was pared by 2 bases and J by 0 bases, with 12 bases between. Germline assignment: CDR1 SGHKS and CDR2 YYEKEE (reference sequence). The CDR3 has 15 residues. The DNA of the CDR3 is TGTGCCAGCAGCTTAATGGACAGAAGCTCCTACGAGCAGTACTTC. Translation gives CASSLMDRSSYEQYF. Full variable domain (outside the CDR3, taken from reference TRBV5-5 and TRBJ2-7): DAGVTQSPTHLIKTRGQQVTLRCSPISGHKSVSWYQQVLGQGPQFIFQYYEKEERGRGNFPDRFSARQFPNYSSELNVNALLLGDSALYLCASSLMDRSSYEQYFGPGTRLTVT.

This rearrangement joins TRBV12-3 or TRBV12-4 to TRBJ2-7; 8 nucleotides agree with TRBD2. V lost 7 bases to trimming and J lost 0 bases; unmatched junction nucleotides: 8. The CDR3 runs to 15 residues. In DNA form, the CDR3 reads TGTGCCAGCACCCATAGCGGGGCGAGCTCCTACGAGCAGTACTTC. The encoded protein is CASTHSGASSYEQYF.

The V gene is TRBV20-1, the J gene TRBJ1-5, with D uncertain. The V end lost 3 bases, the J end lost 8 bases, and 14 bases lay between the germline ends. Germline V gene sequence: CDR1 DFQATT, CDR2 SNEGSKA (reference sequence). The CDR3 runs 13 residues. CDR3 loop: CSARESSEEPQHF. DNA of the CDR3: TGCAGTGCTAGGGAGTCTTCGGAGGAGCCCCAGCATTTT.

The chain carries TRBV25-1 and TRBJ2-3; tentatively, D is TRBD2 (5 bases). Per the germline V gene, CDR1 is MGHDK and CDR2 is SYGVNS. The CDR3 runs to 16 residues. Trimming took off 2 bases at V and 1 base at J, with 13 bases between the two ends. This chain's CDR3 is CASSETAGLGTDTQYF. The CDR3 nucleotides read TGTGCCAGCAGTGAAACCGCGGGCTTAGGCACAGATACGCAGTATTTT.

This clonotype was observed a few times. V usage is TRBV6-5 and J usage is TRBJ2-3; tentatively, D is TRBD2 (6 bases). The V gene lost 8 bases and the J gene lost 0 bases, with 15 bases spanning the gap. The CDR3 sequence is 15 residues long. Germline values: CDR1 MNHEY, CDR2 SVGAGI. The DNA for the CDR3 is TGTGCCAGCTGCACCCGGGGGACCAGCACAGATACGCAGTATTTT. Residues: CASCTRGTSTDTQYF.

This rearrangement joins TRBV12-3 or TRBV12-4 to TRBJ2-1; 7 bases map to TRBD2. Germline trimming cut 5 bases from V and 0 bases from J; bases unmatched to any gene: 4. The CDR3 has 15 amino acids. The CDR3 bases are TGTGCCAGCAGTCTCTGGACTAGCTCCTACAATGAGCAGTTCTTC. Translation gives CASSLWTSSYNEQFF.

In this sample, this clonotype turned up a few times. This chain joins TRBV5-5 and TRBJ1-2, with unresolved D. Germline lookup yields CDR1 SGHKS and CDR2 YYEKEE (reference sequence). V lost 0 bases, J lost 6 bases, and 12 bases lay in between. This CDR3 is built from 14 residues. The CDR3 protein is CASSLGGLGNGYTF. For the CDR3, the DNA is TGTGCCAGCAGCTTGGGTGGACTCGGGAATGGCTACACCTTC. The whole variable domain, filled in from reference TRBV5-5 and TRBJ1-2, reads DAGVTQSPTHLIKTRGQQVTLRCSPISGHKSVSWYQQVLGQGPQFIFQYYEKEERGRGNFPDRFSARQFPNYSSELNVNALLLGDSALYLCASSLGGLGNGYTFGSGTRLTVV.

V and J are TRBV11-2 and TRBJ2-5, with 11 bases that match TRBD2. V lost 3 bases to trimming and J lost 4 bases; unmatched junction nucleotides: 10. The CDR3 spans 17 residues. Germline V gene lookup returns CDR1 SGHAT and CDR2 FQNNGV. The CDR3 sequence: CASSFRTSGSQGETQYF. CDR3 DNA sequence: TGTGCCAGCAGCTTCCGAACTAGCGGGAGTCAAGGAGAGACCCAGTACTTC.

This clonotype was seen a handful of times. This rearrangement joins TRBV6-1 to TRBJ1-5; TRBD1 aligns across 8 bases. The germline V gene has CDR1 MNHNS and CDR2 SASEGT. V shed 6 bases, J shed 0 bases, and the junction held 10 bases outside the gene matches. The CDR3 contains 17 residues. As DNA, the CDR3 is TGTGCCAGCAGAACCGGGACAGGTTATTATAGCAATCAGCCCCAGCATTTT. Protein: CASRTGTGYYSNQPQHF.

The chain carries TRBV7-2 and TRBJ2-7; 7 bases are shared with TRBD2. V lost 5 bases, J lost 6 bases, and 10 bases stayed unmatched. The CDR3 contains 14 residues. Germline values: CDR1 SGHTA, CDR2 FQGNSA. The CDR3 reads CASSPGTNGTEQYF. CDR3 in DNA: TGTGCCAGCAGCCCCGGGACTAACGGGACCGAGCAGTACTTC.

CDR3 nucleotide sequence: TGTGCCAGCAGCCAAGCGGGACCAGGTTACGAGCAGTACTTC. Its protein is CASSQAGPGYEQYF. The rearrangement joins TRBV14 to TRBJ2-7; possibly TRBD1 or TRBD2 for D (5 bases each). CDR1 and CDR2 from the germline V gene are SGHDN and FVKESK. The CDR3 contains 14 residues. Trimming removed 1 base at V and 4 bases at J, with 11 bases between.

The genes are TRBV20-1 and TRBJ2-3; D unclear. This CDR3 comprises 16 residues. V was cut by 0 bases and J by 2 bases, with 15 bases left in between. Germline CDR1 and CDR2: DFQATT and SNEGSKA (reference sequence). The CDR3, as DNA: TGCAGTGCTAGAGATCGGGTCTCAGCCCCCACAGATACGCAGTATTTT. Translated, it gives CSARDRVSAPTDTQYF.

This clonotype was recorded once. V usage is TRBV7-3 and J usage is TRBJ1-1; tentatively, D is TRBD1 (5 bases). CDR1 and CDR2 (germline): SGHTA, FQGTGA. Trimming took 2 bases from V and 4 from J, leaving 11 bases between them. The CDR3 contains 14 residues. The DNA for the CDR3 is TGTGCCAGCAGCTTAGCGGGGGGAACCACTGAAGCTTTCTTT. Translating gives CASSLAGGTTEAFF.

This rearrangement joins TRBV20-1 to TRBJ1-5; possibly TRBD1 for D (5 bases). V was trimmed by 6 bases and J by 0 bases, leaving 15 bases between them. The CDR3 consists of 15 residues. Looked up from germline, CDR1 is DFQATT and CDR2 is SNEGSKA (reference sequence). CDR3 amino acids: CSANRGGTSNQPQHF. DNA of the CDR3: TGCAGTGCCAATAGGGGAGGGACTAGCAATCAGCCCCAGCATTTT.